The next 29 T cell receptor beta chains were all read from a single sample in a study of response to subunit inactivated influenza vaccine. Each CDR3 protein is one row after TCRdb ran MiXCR on the RT-PCR reads. Altogether under 800,000 distinct CDR3 sequences are present, about 14% being singletons, with the ten largest covering 5.5% to 7%. This material consisted of PBMCs from blood, taken around 14 days before vaccination. The receptors come from a man aged 45-60 years who received an inactivated influenza vaccine.

Written as DNA, the CDR3 is TGTGCCAGCAGCTTAGGAGGCTCTAGCCTCGGTACGCAGTATTTT. Translated, it gives CASSLGGSSLGTQYF. This chain links TRBV7-9 with TRBJ2-3, with a tentative D call TRBD2 (5 bases). CDR3 length: 15 amino acids. Trimming stripped 1 base from V and 8 bases from J, with 16 bases between. Germline CDR1 SEHNR, CDR2 FQNEAQ (reference sequence). Full variable domain (missing parts from reference TRBV7-9 and TRBJ2-3): DTGVSQNPRHKITKRGQNVTFRCDPISEHNRLYWYRQTLGQGPEFLTYFQNEAQLEKSRLLSDRFSAERPKGSFSTLEIQRTEQGDSAMYLCASSLGGSSLGTQYFGPGTRLTVL.

This clonotype appeared a few times. The CDR3 coding sequence is TGCGCCAGCAGCCTGGCGGGGCTAGACGCAGATACGCAGTATTTT. This gives the protein CASSLAGLDADTQYF. The chain combines TRBV4-3 with TRBJ2-3, with TRBD2 as a possible D gene (6 bases). This CDR3 has 15 amino acids. Per germline, CDR1 LGHNA and CDR2 YSLEER. V lost 4 bases and J lost 4, with 15 bases in between.

This clonotype appeared a few times. V usage is TRBV7-9 and J usage is TRBJ2-7, with D perhaps TRBD2 (6 bases). Trimming took off 1 base at V and 3 bases at J, with 19 bases between the two ends. From germline, CDR1 is SEHNR and CDR2 FQNEAQ (reference sequence). This CDR3 region has 17 residues. CDR3 region: CASSLVVVGGGNYEQYF. The CDR3 coding sequence is TGTGCCAGCAGCTTAGTTGTTGTTGGGGGAGGCAACTACGAGCAGTACTTC.

In its sample, this clonotype was seen a few times. V is TRBV5-1 and J is TRBJ2-5; 7 bases map to TRBD1. The ends lost 2 bases at V and 0 bases at J; junction bases unmatched: 7. CDR1 SGHRS and CDR2 YFSETQ come from the germline V gene. The CDR3 totals 16 residues. CDR3 coding DNA: TGCGCCAGCAGCTTCCGTCGGACAGGCCACCAAGAGACCCAGTACTTC. Its protein product is CASSFRRTGHQETQYF. The full variable domain, rest sourced from reference TRBV5-1 and TRBJ2-5, is KAGVTQTPRYLIKTRGQQVTLSCSPISGHRSVSWYQQTPGQGLQFLFEYFSETQRNKGNFPGRFSGRQFSNSRSEMNVSTLELGDSALYLCASSFRRTGHQETQYFGPGTRLLVL.

This clonotype was recorded a few times. The rearrangement joins TRBV5-5 to TRBJ2-7; D remains ambiguous. V gave up 1 base and J gave up 5 bases, with 7 bases separating them. This CDR3 has 12 amino acids. Germline V gene lookup returns CDR1 SGHKS and CDR2 YYEKEE (reference sequence). CDR3 nucleotides: TGTGCCAGCAGCTTGAGGGCTCACGAGCAGTACTTC. Its translation: CASSLRAHEQYF.

The rearrangement uses TRBV7-8 and TRBJ1-5, with 10 bases lining up with TRBD1. The V segment lost 2 bases and the J segment 3 bases; nucleotides outside the gene matches: 10. The length of the CDR3 is 18 residues. Germline CDR1 is SGHVS and CDR2 is FQNEAQ. DNA of the CDR3: TGTGCCAGCAGCTTACTCGGGACAGGGGCGGACCTCAATCAGCCCCAGCATTTT. Its protein is CASSLLGTGADLNQPQHF.

This clonotype was picked up a small number of times. The chain couples TRBV6-1 to TRBJ2-7, with 7 bases aligning to TRBD1. The CDR3 runs 14 residues. CDR1 is MNHNS and CDR2 is SASEGT in the germline V gene. Germline trimming cut 2 bases from V and 9 bases from J; bases unmatched to any gene: 10. CDR3 nucleotides: TGTGCCAGCAGTGAATCCGAGACAGGGAACGGGCAGTACTTC. Its translation: CASSESETGNGQYF.

This clonotype showed up just a few times. The chain has TRBV4-1 and TRBJ2-7, with 11 bases lining up with TRBD2. The CDR3 contains 16 residues. Trimming removed 0 bases from V and 2 bases from J; junction bases left unmatched: 3. Germline CDR1 and CDR2: MGHRA and YSYEKL. CDR3 protein: CASSQEPSGGTYEQYF. The CDR3, as DNA: TGCGCCAGCAGCCAAGAACCTAGCGGGGGGACCTACGAGCAGTACTTC.

This clonotype was counted a few times. The chain employs TRBV7-6 and TRBJ2-5, with TRBD1 as a possible D gene (6 bases). Deletions cut 1 base from V and 0 bases from J, with 18 bases between. Germline lookup yields CDR1 SGHVS and CDR2 FNYEAQ. The CDR3 has 18 amino acids. CDR3 residues: CASSLEQGYARYQETQYF. The CDR3 nucleotides are TGTGCCAGCAGCTTAGAACAGGGTTACGCGCGGTACCAAGAGACCCAGTACTTC.

The chain has TRBV7-2 and TRBJ2-1; TRBD2 matches at 9 bases. CDR1 is SGHTA, CDR2 FQGNSA, per germline. CDR3 length equals 15 residues. The V and J ends lost 4 bases and 8 bases, in that order; junction bases with no gene match: 9. The CDR3 reads CASSSLSGRIDEQFF. CDR3 nucleotides: TGTGCCAGCAGCTCACTTAGCGGGAGAATCGATGAGCAGTTCTTC.

This chain links TRBV12-3 or TRBV12-4 with TRBJ2-5; D may match TRBD1 or TRBD2 (5 bases each). This CDR3 comprises 15 residues. V lost 6 bases, J lost 2 bases, and 16 bases lay in between. The CDR3 nucleotides read TGTGCCAGCAGCCATACGGGACGAAAACAAGAGACCCAGTACTTC. Translating it yields CASSHTGRKQETQYF.

This clonotype was detected only a few times. This rearrangement joins TRBV7-9 to TRBJ1-4, with D possibly matching TRBD1 (5 bases). The CDR3 sequence is 15 residues long. V was clipped by 1 base and J by 8 bases, with 14 bases between them. Germline assignment: CDR1 SEHNR and CDR2 FQNEAQ (reference sequence). The CDR3 DNA is TGTGCCAGCAGCTTAGTGGGACCCAAGGTGGAAAAACTGTTTTTT. The encoded protein is CASSLVGPKVEKLFF.

In this sample, this clonotype turned up a few times. The chain employs TRBV28 and TRBJ2-2, with D unresolved. The V gene's germline CDR1 is MDHEN and CDR2 SYDVKM. CDR3 length: 15 residues. V lost 6 bases, J lost 2 bases, and 13 bases lay in between. The CDR3 sequence: CASSTRRINTGELFF. CDR3 DNA sequence: TGTGCCAGCAGCACCCGACGAATCAACACCGGGGAGCTGTTTTTT.

This clonotype was seen repeatedly, ten times or more. This rearrangement joins TRBV10-3 to TRBJ2-2, with D unclear. V lost 4 bases to trimming and J lost 2 bases, with 5 bases between them. CDR1 is ENHRY, CDR2 SYGVKD, per germline. This CDR3 has 13 amino acids. CDR3 DNA sequence: TGTGCCATCAGTGGTGGAAACACCGGGGAGCTGTTTTTT. It specifies CAISGGNTGELFF.

V gene TRBV3-1 combines with J gene TRBJ2-5; 7 nucleotides match TRBD2. The CDR3 spans 15 residues. The V gene end was trimmed by 0 bases and the J gene end by 6 bases; junction bases not matched to a gene: 7. Germline CDR1 and CDR2: LGHDT and YNNKEL (reference sequence). Here the CDR3 DNA reads TGTGCCAGCAGCCAAGATCACCAAGCGGGGAAGACCCAGTACTTC. This encodes CASSQDHQAGKTQYF.

This clonotype was recorded a few times. The chain links TRBV24-1 to TRBJ2-2; D not resolved. The germline gives CDR1 KGHDR, CDR2 SFDVKD. The CDR3 is 13 amino acids. Trimming removed 4 bases from V and 8 bases from J, with 10 bases in between. The CDR3 DNA is TGTGCCACCAGTGACGCAGGAAAGGGGGAGCTGTTTTTT. Its protein product is CATSDAGKGELFF.

This clonotype was counted between two and nine times. The rearrangement uses TRBV6-2 or TRBV6-3 and TRBJ2-1; D remains unclear. CDR1 is MNHEY, CDR2 SVGEGT, per germline. This CDR3 contains 14 residues. V gave up 5 bases and J gave up 2 bases, with 10 bases separating them. The DNA for the CDR3 is TGTGCCAGCAGTCCCTCTAATCCCTACAATGAGCAGTTCTTC. This codes for CASSPSNPYNEQFF.

V and J are TRBV20-1 and TRBJ2-3; no definite D call. V lost 6 bases and J 0 bases, leaving 7 bases between the germline ends. Germline V CDR1 and CDR2: DFQATT, SNEGSKA (reference sequence). The CDR3 is 12 residues long. The CDR3 DNA sequence: TGCAGTGCCCGCATAAGCACAGATACGCAGTATTTT. Its translation is CSARISTDTQYF.

J is TRBJ2-5 and V is TRBV5-1; D is undetermined. V lost 4 bases, J lost 1 base, and 11 bases lay in between. The CDR3 totals 14 residues. From germline, CDR1 is SGHRS and CDR2 YFSETQ. CDR3 amino acids: CASSPGSSQETQYF. In nucleotides, the CDR3 is TGCGCCAGCAGCCCCGGTAGCAGCCAAGAGACCCAGTACTTC.

This clonotype was counted a few times. This chain connects TRBV6-1 to TRBJ2-2; perhaps TRBD2 as D (6 bases). V lost 7 bases to trimming and J lost 5 bases, with 14 bases between them. This CDR3 is built from 14 residues. Germline lookup yields CDR1 MNHNS and CDR2 SASEGT. The CDR3 DNA is TGTGCCAGCACCGGGCAGGCGGGGACCGGGGAGCTGTTTTTT. This codes for CASTGQAGTGELFF.

Many counts were recorded for this clonotype. The rearrangement joins TRBV4-3 to TRBJ2-1, with 13 bases that match TRBD2. V dropped 4 bases and J dropped 2; count of bases not matched to a gene: 5. The CDR3 sequence is 17 residues long. Germline V gene sequence: CDR1 LGHNA, CDR2 YSLEER. The CDR3 DNA follows: TGCGCCAGCAGCCCAAGGACTAGCGGGGGCCCCTACAATGAGCAGTTCTTC. It is translated as CASSPRTSGGPYNEQFF.

The chain joins TRBV29-1 to TRBJ2-7; TRBD2 is a possible D gene (5 bases). V was trimmed by 4 bases and J by 6 bases, leaving 16 bases between them. This CDR3 has 13 amino acids. Germline V CDR1 and CDR2: SQVTM, ANQGSEA. The CDR3 spells CSVGWGSGGEQYF. The CDR3 DNA is TGCAGCGTTGGCTGGGGATCTGGAGGCGAGCAGTACTTC.

This chain connects TRBV4-2 to TRBJ2-1, with a possible D match to TRBD1 (5 bases). Deletions cut 4 bases from V and 1 base from J, with 14 bases between. CDR1 is LGHNA, CDR2 YNFKEQ, per germline. This CDR3 region has 16 residues. CDR3 region: CASSPQTGRSYNEQFF. CDR3 sequence (DNA): TGTGCCAGCAGCCCCCAAACAGGACGTTCCTACAATGAGCAGTTCTTC.

Only a few counts were recorded for this clonotype. This chain joins TRBV25-1 and TRBJ1-6, with D uncertain. V was clipped by 4 bases and J by 7 bases, with 8 bases between them. The CDR3 spans 13 residues. Germline assignment: CDR1 MGHDK and CDR2 SYGVNS. The CDR3 DNA reads TGTGCCAGCAGTGCCCGGGTCAATTCACCCCTCCACTTT. This gives the protein CASSARVNSPLHF.

This clonotype was detected only a few times. J is TRBJ1-1 and V is TRBV5-1; D might be TRBD1 (5 bases). This CDR3 is 13 amino acids long. V gave up 4 bases and J gave up 7 bases, with 14 bases separating them. Germline V lookup: CDR1 SGHRS, CDR2 YFSETQ. CDR3 protein: CASSPPLRGEAFF. As DNA, the CDR3 is TGCGCCAGCAGCCCCCCCCTAAGGGGTGAAGCTTTCTTT.

The chain has TRBV10-3 and TRBJ2-3; 15 bases are shared with TRBD2. Germline trimming cut 3 bases from V and 7 bases from J; bases unmatched to any gene: 5. Germline lookup yields CDR1 ENHRY and CDR2 SYGVKD. CDR3 size: 16 residues. CDR3 nucleotide sequence: TGTGCCATCAGTGACGGACTAGCGGGGGGGATATATACGCAGTATTTT. Translated: CAISDGLAGGIYTQYF.

This chain joins TRBV24-1 and TRBJ1-5; 10 bases fit TRBD1. Germline assignment: CDR1 KGHDR and CDR2 SFDVKD. This CDR3 is built from 16 residues. J lost 1 base, V lost 4 bases, and 3 bases had no gene match. In DNA form, the CDR3 reads TGTGCCACCAGTGAAGGACAGGGGGTAAGCAATCAGCCCCAGCATTTT. Residues: CATSEGQGVSNQPQHF.

This clonotype was seen only a few times. The chain joins TRBV6-5 to TRBJ1-6, with TRBD1 matching 9 bases. Germline V gene sequence: CDR1 MNHEY, CDR2 SVGAGI. Germline trimming cut 0 bases from V and 9 bases from J; bases unmatched to any gene: 3. The CDR3 covers 15 residues. CDR3 loop: CASSYSGTGTSPLHF. The CDR3 bases are TGTGCCAGCAGTTACTCCGGGACAGGGACTTCACCCCTCCACTTT.

This clonotype came up a few times. The rearrangement links TRBV9 to TRBJ2-1, with 11 bases aligning to TRBD2. The CDR3 covers 15 residues. V trimming: 0 bases; J trimming: 6 bases; junction bases outside the gene matches: 2. The germline V gene has CDR1 SGDLS and CDR2 YYNGEE. DNA of the CDR3: TGTGCCAGCAGCGTAGATAGCGGGGGGGGCAATGAGCAGTTCTTC. Its protein is CASSVDSGGGNEQFF.